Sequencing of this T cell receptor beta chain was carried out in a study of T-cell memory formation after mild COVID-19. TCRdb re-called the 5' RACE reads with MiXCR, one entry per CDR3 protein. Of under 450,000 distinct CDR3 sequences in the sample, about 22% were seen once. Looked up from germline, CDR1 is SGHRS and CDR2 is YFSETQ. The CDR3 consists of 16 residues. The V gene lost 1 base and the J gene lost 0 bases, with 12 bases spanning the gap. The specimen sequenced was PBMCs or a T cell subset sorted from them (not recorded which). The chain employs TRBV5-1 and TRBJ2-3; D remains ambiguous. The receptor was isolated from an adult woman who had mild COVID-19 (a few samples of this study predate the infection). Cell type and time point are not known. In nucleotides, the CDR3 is TGCGCCAGCAGCTTGTTTCCCGAAACTAGCACAGATACGCAGTATTTT. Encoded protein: CASSLFPETSTDTQYF.